This TCR beta chain was retrieved from a study of T-cell reconstitution after alpha-beta-depleted transplantation in children. Construction of the TCRbeta library involved unique molecular identifiers. TCRdb processed the PCR reads anew with MiXCR; each CDR3 protein has one entry. This sample has more than 200,000 distinct CDR3 sequences, with approximately 15% found just once. The CDR3 contains 15 residues. Germline V gene data show CDR1 as MDHEN and CDR2 as SYDVKM. The trim removed 6 bases at V and 4 bases at J, leaving 10 bases unmatched. Overall study findings and caveats: After transplant, at about two months, alpha-beta T cells were reportedly derived from several hundred expanded graft clones. High day-60 TCRbeta diversity in some patients came from surviving recipient T cells and thymic progenitors. At the one-year point after transplant, T-cell counts and TCRbeta diversity were found to come mostly from T cells that had been newly produced.

Concerning this clonotype: Its antigen is unidentified.

This specimen consisted of PBMCs, mostly from graft donor cells, obtained 360 days after TCRalphabeta/CD19-depleted stem cell transplant. This TCR was recovered from a male patient between 2 and 9 years old who had a stem cell transplant for acute lymphoblastic leukemia, so the T cells may come from the graft donor. The chain joins TRBV28 to TRBJ1-2; 8 nucleotides match TRBD1. The CDR3 DNA follows: TGTGCCAGCAGCTCCATTGGACAGGGAGGCTATGGCTACACCTTC. Its protein is CASSSIGQGGYGYTF.